Listed here are 7 T cell receptor beta chains from one sample, sequenced in a study of graft-versus-host responses after intestinal transplantation (dated by TCRdb to the early 2020s). The library was built by means of the immunoSEQ multiplex PCR assay. Here the immuneACCESS table is served through TCRdb, limited to in-frame sequences with V and J called. Missing clones are a known gap in these copies; in checked studies unresolved V genes cover under half, and the rest lacks a known reason. This sample is represented by some 100,000 clones; about 93% of them were singletons. The ten most abundant clones make up roughly 6% of the sample. Their antigens remain unidentified. The intended sense of this specimen's time point label: cells obtained before transplantation from donor or recipient. The sample in question was unstimulated CD8+ T cells sorted from spleen or lymph node cells, obtained before intestinal transplant. The receptors derive from a human donor who received an intestinal transplant.

The V and J genes are TRBV9 and TRBJ1-1, with 7 nucleotides matching TRBD1. Germline trimming cut 5 bases from V and 0 bases from J; bases unmatched to any gene: 4. The CDR3 runs 14 residues. Per the germline V gene, CDR1 is SGDLS and CDR2 is YYNGEE. CDR3 sequence (DNA): TGTGCCAGCAGTGCCGGGACAGTGAACACTGAAGCTTTCTTT. This sequence encodes CASSAGTVNTEAFF. The full variable domain, with the rest looked up from reference TRBV9 and TRBJ1-1, is DSGVTQTPKHLITATGQRVTLRCSPRSGDLSVYWYQQSLDQGLQFLIQYYNGEERAKGNILERFSAQQFPDLHSELNLSSLELGDSALYFCASSAGTVNTEAFFGQGTRLTVV.

The V gene is TRBV27, the J gene TRBJ2-7, with 7 bases fitting TRBD2. The V gene end was trimmed by 5 bases and the J gene end by 5 bases; junction bases not matched to a gene: 15. Germline CDR1 and CDR2: MNHEY and SMNVEV (reference sequence). The CDR3 contains 16 residues. In DNA form, the CDR3 reads TGTGCCAGCAGTGGGGTCCCAGCGGGATTCGTCCACGAGCAGTACTTC. Encoded protein: CASSGVPAGFVHEQYF.

The chain combines TRBV28 with TRBJ2-7, with a possible D match to TRBD1 (6 bases). Germline CDR1 MDHEN, CDR2 SYDVKM. The CDR3 consists of 15 residues. V lost 6 bases, J lost 0 bases, and 15 bases lay in between. In DNA, the CDR3 is TGTGCCAGCAGCCGGGACATTGAAAACTCCTACGAGCAGTACTTC. It translates to CASSRDIENSYEQYF.

J is TRBJ2-1 and V is TRBV13, with 9 bases identical to TRBD2. This CDR3 contains 11 residues. Germline V CDR1 and CDR2: PRHDT, FYEKMQ (reference sequence). The V and J ends lost 3 bases and 12 bases, in that order; junction bases with no gene match: 0. CDR3: CASSLGLAQFF. In DNA, the CDR3 is TGTGCCAGCAGCTTGGGACTAGCGCAGTTCTTC. The full variable domain, completed using reference TRBV13 and TRBJ2-1, is AAGVIQSPRHLIKEKRETATLKCYPIPRHDTVYWYQQGPGQDPQFLISFYEKMQSDKGSIPDRFSAQQFSDYHSELNMSSLELGDSALYFCASSLGLAQFFGPGTRLTVL.

This chain joins TRBV6-5 and TRBJ2-7, with D possibly being TRBD1 (7 bases). V shed 5 bases and J shed 2 bases, with 13 bases lying between them. The CDR3 contains 14 residues. Germline V lookup: CDR1 MNHEY, CDR2 SVGAGI. This CDR3 reads CASSPGGPAYEQYF. CDR3 in DNA: TGTGCCAGCAGTCCAGGGGGGCCTGCCTACGAGCAGTACTTC.

The CDR3 bases are TGTGCCAGCAGTCCCGGACTAGCTAATGAGCAGTTCTTC. Amino acid sequence: CASSPGLANEQFF. The genes are TRBV27 and TRBJ2-1, with 8 bases fitting TRBD2. Germline V gene data show CDR1 as MNHEY and CDR2 as SMNVEV (reference sequence). Germline trimming cut 5 bases from V and 7 bases from J; bases unmatched to any gene: 4. The CDR3 runs to 13 residues.

This clone has more than one count but fewer than ten. Other DNA sequences in the sample encode the same CDR3. The chain links TRBV4-2 to TRBJ2-5; no reliable D call. Trimming stripped 1 base from V and 0 bases from J, with 9 bases between. The CDR3 contains 15 residues. The germline V gene encodes CDR1 LGHNA and CDR2 YNFKEQ. DNA for the CDR3: TGTGCCAGCAGCCAAGGGTCAGGAGACCAAGAGACCCAGTACTTC. Amino acids: CASSQGSGDQETQYF.